This is a list of T cell receptor beta chains from one sample in a study of beta chain features in type 1 diabetes. Sequencing was performed with immunoSEQ multiplex PCR; in TCRdb, only in-frame clones are kept and a portion is missing. The table includes around 260,000 clones, approximately 25% detected once. Input material: naive CD4+ T cells from blood. Every receptor here comes from a woman aged 25 to 39 with type 1 diabetes. Each CDR3 is given with its conserved first and last residue. The order of the fields is V gene, J gene, clone size, D gene, CDR3 DNA, CDR3 protein. A D gene is named only where the DNA matches it firmly. A row's size may be missing; if present it is once, few, many or a size class.

TRBV7-3	TRBJ1-2	few	.	TGTGCCAGCAGCCCGTCTGGGGCCGGAAGCTATGGCTACACCTTC	CASSPSGAGSYGYTF
TRBV7-8	TRBJ2-7	.	.	TGTGCCAGCAGCTTAGGTGGGCGGACTCCCGAGCAGTACTTC	CASSLGGRTPEQYF
TRBV6-5	TRBJ1-4	.	.	TGTGCCAGCAGTCCCCGCGGCGAAAAACTGTTTTTT	CASSPRGEKLFF
TRBV2	TRBJ2-1	.	TRBD2	TGTGCCAGCAGTTGGACTAGCGGGTATGAGCAGTTCTTC	CASSWTSGYEQFF
TRBV29-1	TRBJ2-1	.	.	TGCAGCGTCGGGGGAGCTGTAACTGAGCAGTTCTTC	CSVGGAVTEQFF
TRBV27	TRBJ2-7	few	TRBD1	TGTGCCAGCAGTTACCGGACAGGGGCCTACGAGCAGTACTTC	CASSYRTGAYEQYF
TRBV7-9	TRBJ1-1	.	.	TGTGCCAGCAGCACGCGACAGTTTGAAGCTTTCTTT	CASSTRQFEAFF
TRBV7-6	TRBJ2-1	.	TRBD2	TGTGCCAGCAGCTTAGAGACTAGCGGATACAATGAGCAGTTCTTC	CASSLETSGYNEQFF
TRBV5-1	TRBJ1-2	few	.	TGCGCCAGCAGCTTGGTCGGGGAAGGCTACACCTTC	CASSLVGEGYTF
TRBV27	TRBJ2-3	few	TRBD1	TGTGCCAGCAGCTTCATGCTGACAGGGGGCCGGGGAAAAGATACGCAGTATTTT	CASSFMLTGGRGKDTQYF
TRBV2	TRBJ2-3	few	TRBD1	TGTGCCAGCAGTGGTCCAGGGGGCGCGGCGGATACGCAGTATTTT	CASSGPGGAADTQYF
TRBV29-1	TRBJ1-2	few	TRBD1	TGCAGCGATGAATACCGGGACAGAAATTATGGCTACACCTTC	CSDEYRDRNYGYTF
TRBV29-1	TRBJ2-1	few	TRBD2	TGCAGCGCTCTAGCGGGAGGACTATACAATGAGCAGTTCTTC	CSALAGGLYNEQFF
TRBV4-2	TRBJ2-2	.	TRBD2	TGTGCCAGCAGCCTTGGACTAGCGGCAACCGGGGAGCTGTTTTTT	CASSLGLAATGELFF
TRBV6-5	TRBJ1-2	.	TRBD1	TGTGCCAGCAGTCCCGGGACAGGGTATGGCTACACCTTC	CASSPGTGYGYTF
TRBV7-9	TRBJ2-5	.	.	TGTGCCAGCAGCTTACGTAGCGAGACCCAGTACTTC	CASSLRSETQYF
TRBV18	TRBJ2-3	few	.	TGTGCCAGCTCACCAGTAGGCACAGATACGCAGTATTTT	CASSPVGTDTQYF
TRBV6-1	TRBJ2-7	.	.	TGTGCCAGCAGTGAACGGAGCGAGAGCTCCTACGAGCAGTACTTC	CASSERSESSYEQYF
TRBV9	TRBJ2-1	.	TRBD2	TGTGCCAGCACTAGCGGGAGGGCGAACAATGAGCAGTTCTTC	CASTSGRANNEQFF
TRBV25-1	TRBJ2-7	few	.	TGTGCCAGCAGTGAACTTGGCAGGAATCCCTACGAGCAGTACTTC	CASSELGRNPYEQYF
TRBV19	TRBJ1-3	few	.	TGTGCCACCGCCACAGGGAGTCCTGGAAACACCATATATTTT	CATATGSPGNTIYF
TRBV5-8	TRBJ2-3	.	.	TGTGCCAGCAGTTTGGCGGGGTCCACAGATACGCAGTATTTT	CASSLAGSTDTQYF
TRBV6-6	TRBJ2-1	.	TRBD1	TGTGCCAGCTCCCGAGACAGGGGGCGCGATGAGCAGTTCTTC	CASSRDRGRDEQFF
TRBV29-1	TRBJ2-7	.	TRBD2	TGCAGCGTTAAGCGGGACCACCGTCCCTACGAGCAGTACTTC	CSVKRDHRPYEQYF
TRBV28	TRBJ2-5	.	TRBD1	TGTGCCAGCTCGGCAGGACAGGTGGAGACCCAGTACTTC	CASSAGQVETQYF
TRBV6-1	TRBJ2-1	.	.	TGTGCCAGCAATCGGGGTTTCGCCTACAATGAGCAGTTCTTC	CASNRGFAYNEQFF
TRBV4-2	TRBJ2-7	few	TRBD2	TGTGCCAGCAGCCTCGGACTAGCGGGGGCCCACTACGAGCAGTACTTC	CASSLGLAGAHYEQYF
TRBV30	TRBJ2-3	few	.	TGTGCCTGGACCCGGTCCACAGATACGCAGTATTTT	CAWTRSTDTQYF
TRBV11-2	TRBJ2-1	few	TRBD2	TGTGCCAGCAGGGCCACTAGCGGGGGATCCTACAATGAGCAGTTCTTC	CASRATSGGSYNEQFF
TRBV18	TRBJ2-5	.	TRBD2	TGTGCCAGCTCACTGCCCGGGAGGCCGGAGACCCAGTACTTC	CASSLPGRPETQYF
TRBV10-3	TRBJ2-2	.	.	TGTGCCATCAGTGAGTCGGGACTGGCCGGGGAGCTGTTTTTT	CAISESGLAGELFF
TRBV7-8	TRBJ2-1	few	TRBD2	TGTGCCAGCAGCTCAAGACTAGCGGGAGACCAGCAGTTCTTC	CASSSRLAGDQQFF
TRBV2	TRBJ2-1	few	.	TGTGCCAGCAGGGACTTCTCCTACAATGAGCAGTTCTTC	CASRDFSYNEQFF
TRBV15	TRBJ2-2	.	TRBD1	TGTGCCACCAGCAGAGGGACAGGGCCGACGAACACCGGGGAGCTGTTTTTT	CATSRGTGPTNTGELFF
TRBV27	TRBJ1-2	few	.	TGTGCCAGCAGTCTACAGGGCCCCCTCTATGGCTACACCTTC	CASSLQGPLYGYTF
TRBV4-1	TRBJ1-2	few	.	TGCGCCAGCAGCCAACAACAGGAGTCCAACTATGGCTACACCTTC	CASSQQQESNYGYTF
TRBV15	TRBJ1-5	.	.	TGTGCCACCAGCAGAGATACGGGGGAGCAGCCCCAGCATTTT	CATSRDTGEQPQHF
TRBV29-1	TRBJ2-1	few	.	TGCAGCGTTGGAACAGTGTACAATGAGCAGTTCTTC	CSVGTVYNEQFF
TRBV5-1	TRBJ2-1	few	.	TGCGCCAGCAGCCTTCTTGACTACGAGCAGTTCTTC	CASSLLDYEQFF
TRBV30	TRBJ2-7	.	TRBD2	TGTGCCTGGAGTACGGCTAGCGGGAATCGGTACTTC	CAWSTASGNRYF
TRBV25-1	TRBJ2-5	.	TRBD2	TGTGCCAGCAGTGAGCGAACTAGCGGGACGATTGGGACCCAGTACTTC	CASSERTSGTIGTQYF
TRBV7-9	TRBJ2-1	once	TRBD2	TGTGCCAGCAGCCGACTAGCGGGAGGCCGTATATACAATGAGCAGTTCTTC	CASSRLAGGRIYNEQFF
TRBV7-3	TRBJ1-1	.	TRBD1	TGTGCCAGCAGCTTAATGGGGGCAGGGGGCACTGAAGCTTTCTTT	CASSLMGAGGTEAFF
TRBV7-9	TRBJ2-7	few	TRBD2	TGTGCCAGCAGCCGGCGGGGGGCGGGAGGATCGGACGAGCAGTACTTC	CASSRRGAGGSDEQYF
TRBV28	TRBJ1-1	.	.	TGTGCCAGCAGTGGGGGCGGACATCCTGAAGCTTTCTTT	CASSGGGHPEAFF